This T cell receptor (beta chain) derives from a study of lymphopenia after photon versus proton radiotherapy. In its sample, this clone was seen a few times. Its target is not known. Broader study findings: Relative stability marked proton patients; photon patients lost diversity and naive cells. Larger post-nadir TCR diversity loss correlated inversely with survival in deceased patients. Survival link was tested only in deceased patients; proton benefit remains a possibility. After lymphocyte nadir, photon-treated repertoires showed oligoclonal expansion, especially CD8+ Temra.

The V gene's germline CDR1 is LNHDA and CDR2 SQIVND (reference sequence). After removal of 5 bases from V and 5 bases from J, the junction contained 6 bases not matched to a gene. This CDR3 comprises 15 residues. Some clones are missing from TCRdb's copy, which holds only in-frame ones; the method was immunoSEQ multiplex PCR. This sample has more than 80,000 clones, with approximately 82% found just once. The source was peripheral blood, collected from a patient treated with proton-based radiotherapy. This TCR came from a man aged 55 to 70 with pancreatic cancer. The chain combines TRBV19 with TRBJ2-2; 9 bases map to TRBD2. CDR3 in amino acids: CASSPRTSVTGELFF. In DNA form, the CDR3 reads TGTGCCAGTAGTCCCCGGACTAGCGTAACCGGGGAGCTGTTTTTT.